These 17 T cell receptor beta chains came from one sample sequenced in a study of blood T cell repertoires in COVID-19 (dated by TCRdb to 2018 to 2020). Preparation of the library involved the immunoSEQ multiplex PCR assay. TCRdb mirrors the immuneACCESS table, restricted to in-frame sequences. Some clones are absent from its copies; in checked studies, under half trace to an unresolved V gene, and the reason for the others is unknown. The sample has roughly 160,000 clones on record, 70% to 85% of them singletons. Together, the top ten hold about 6.9% of the sample. Sequencing was performed on peripheral blood. These receptors were collected from a man aged 80 or over with COVID-19, enrolled during active disease.

The chain combines TRBV2 with TRBJ2-2, with 7 bases aligning to TRBD1. This CDR3 has 15 residues. CDR1 is SNHLY and CDR2 is FYNNEI in the germline V gene. Trimming took 6 bases from V and 1 from J; bases not matched to a gene: 5. CDR3 protein: CASRPGTVNTGELFF. In nucleotides, the CDR3 is TGTGCCAGCAGGCCCGGGACAGTGAACACCGGGGAGCTGTTTTTT.

This chain connects TRBV29-1 to TRBJ2-7; 7 bases align to TRBD1. CDR3 length: 12 amino acids. Unmatched junction bases numbered 0, after V lost 4 bases and J lost 0 bases. Germline V lookup: CDR1 SQVTM, CDR2 ANQGSEA. CDR3 sequence reads: CSVAGGSYEQYF. CDR3 nucleotides: TGCAGCGTTGCAGGGGGCTCCTACGAGCAGTACTTC.

This clone was seen more than once but under ten times. The chain has TRBV7-2 and TRBJ2-7; 9 positions agree with TRBD2. CDR3 length: 16 amino acids. CDR1 is SGHTA and CDR2 is FQGNSA in the germline V gene. The junction had 4 bases not matched to a gene; V was cut back by 1 base and J by 0 bases. The DNA for the CDR3 is TGTGCCAGCAGCTTAGACCCTAGCGGGGCCTCCTACGAGCAGTACTTC. Its protein is CASSLDPSGASYEQYF. Full variable domain (rest looked up from reference TRBV7-2 and TRBJ2-7): GAGVSQSPSNKVTEKGKDVELRCDPISGHTALYWYRQSLGQGLEFLIYFQGNSAPDKSGLPSDRFSAERTGGSVSTLTIQRTQQEDSAVYLCASSLDPSGASYEQYFGPGTRLTVT.

This sequence joins TRBV7-9 and TRBJ1-2; D is possibly TRBD1 (5 bases). V lost 4 bases and J 4 bases, leaving 16 bases between the germline ends. The V gene's germline CDR1 is SEHNR and CDR2 FQNEAQ (reference sequence). The CDR3 totals 15 residues. The CDR3 is CASSSEGWGGYGYTF. CDR3 in DNA: TGTGCCAGCAGCTCGGAGGGGTGGGGCGGCTATGGCTACACCTTC.

The genes are TRBV5-1 and TRBJ2-3; D gene unclear. V shed 7 bases and J shed 3 bases, with 15 bases lying between them. Germline CDR1 reads SGHRS; CDR2 reads YFSETQ. The CDR3 is 14 residues long. The CDR3 is CASRNPGATDTQYF. Here the CDR3 DNA reads TGCGCCAGCCGGAACCCGGGTGCAACAGATACGCAGTATTTT.

Regarding this clone: A clone one base away is much larger, so this may be a read error. J is TRBJ1-6 and V is TRBV11-2; D uncertain. The CDR3 has 12 amino acids. V was shortened by 4 bases and J by 4 bases, with 2 bases between the two germline ends. Germline assignment: CDR1 SGHAT and CDR2 FQNNGV. The DNA of the CDR3 is TGTGCCAGCAGCTCTTATAATTCACCCCTCCACTTT. The encoded protein is CASSSYNSPLHF.

This clone was seen a single time. This chain uses TRBV6-1 with TRBJ2-5; D possibly corresponds to TRBD1 (5 bases). This CDR3 has 13 residues. V was clipped by 3 bases and J by 4 bases, with 9 bases between them. Germline V gene lookup returns CDR1 MNHNS and CDR2 SASEGT. In DNA, the CDR3 is TGTGCCAGCAGTGACAACAGGCGAGAGACCCAGTACTTC. Translation: CASSDNRRETQYF.

V usage is TRBV19 and J usage is TRBJ1-2; D gene ambiguous. Trimming removed 1 base at V and 7 bases at J, with 13 bases between. The CDR3 spans 14 residues. Germline loops: CDR1 LNHDA, CDR2 SQIVND (reference sequence). The DNA of the CDR3 is TGTGCCAGTAGTATAGGTTGGGCAGCGGGTGGCTACACCTTC. It yields the protein CASSIGWAAGGYTF.

The chain links TRBV4-2 to TRBJ2-2; D gene ambiguous. Trimming shortened V by 0 bases and J by 4 bases, and 9 bases separated the two germline ends. This CDR3 is built from 15 residues. From germline, CDR1 is LGHNA and CDR2 YNFKEQ. The DNA of the CDR3 is TGTGCCAGCAGCCAAGACAGGCTGATCACCGGGGAGCTGTTTTTT. This encodes CASSQDRLITGELFF.

In its sample, this clone was seen once. The chain uses TRBV18 and TRBJ2-7, with 8 bases that match TRBD1. V trimming: 6 bases; J trimming: 5 bases; junction bases outside the gene matches: 6. This CDR3 is built from 13 residues. Germline CDR1 and CDR2: KGHSH and LQKENI. The CDR3 region has the DNA TGTGCCAGCTCCCAGGGGGCAGCCGACGAGCAGTACTTC. This translates into CASSQGAADEQYF.

The chain recombines TRBV19 with TRBJ1-1; 8 bases agree with TRBD1. Germline V lookup: CDR1 LNHDA, CDR2 SQIVND (reference sequence). The CDR3 is made up of 15 amino acids. The V segment lost 4 bases and the J segment 4 bases; nucleotides outside the gene matches: 8. The CDR3 DNA follows: TGTGCCAGTAGTAAGCAGGGGGCAACTGGCACTGAAGCTTTCTTT. Its protein product is CASSKQGATGTEAFF.

The chain uses TRBV7-8 and TRBJ1-5; D is unresolved. Germline assignment: CDR1 SGHVS and CDR2 FQNEAQ. CDR3 size: 17 residues. The V gene lost 3 bases and the J gene lost 3 bases, with 18 bases spanning the gap. CDR3 bases: TGTGCCAGCAGCTTGATGCGGACGGGATTGAACAATCAGCCCCAGCATTTT. Translated: CASSLMRTGLNNQPQHF.

The chain carries TRBV6-5 and TRBJ1-6, with 8 nucleotides matching TRBD1. From germline, CDR1 is MNHEY and CDR2 SVGAGI. There are 14 residues in the CDR3. Trimming removed 6 bases from V and 9 bases from J; junction bases left unmatched: 7. CDR3 DNA sequence: TGTGCCAGCAGCCCCGGGACAGGAGTTTCACCCCTCCACTTT. Encoded protein: CASSPGTGVSPLHF.

This chain joins TRBV7-8 and TRBJ2-3, with a tentative D call TRBD1 (6 bases). CDR3 length: 16 residues. Per germline, CDR1 SGHVS and CDR2 FQNEAQ. V was cut by 0 bases and J by 3 bases, with 13 bases left in between. The chain's CDR3 is CASSLAGASGTDTQYF. The CDR3 DNA is TGTGCCAGCAGCTTAGCGGGGGCCTCGGGAACAGATACGCAGTATTTT. Complete variable domain (other parts from reference TRBV7-8 and TRBJ2-3): GAGVSQSPRYKVAKRGQDVALRCDPISGHVSLFWYQQALGQGPEFLTYFQNEAQLDKSGLPSDRFFAERPEGSVSTLKIQRTQQEDSAVYLCASSLAGASGTDTQYFGPGTRLTVL.

The V and J genes are TRBV6-5 and TRBJ1-5; 7 bases agree with TRBD1. The V gene's germline CDR1 is MNHEY and CDR2 SVGAGI. Trimming removed 4 bases from V and 7 bases from J; junction bases left unmatched: 10. The CDR3 spans 15 residues. CDR3 amino acids: CASSFKQGRLQPQHF. The CDR3 nucleotides are TGTGCCAGCAGTTTCAAACAGGGGAGGTTGCAGCCCCAGCATTTT.

The chain joins TRBV5-1 to TRBJ1-2, with 9 positions matching TRBD1. J gave up 2 bases and V 1 base, and 3 bases lay outside the gene matches. The CDR3 is made up of 15 amino acids. Per germline, CDR1 SGHRS and CDR2 YFSETQ. CDR3 DNA sequence: TGCGCCAGCAGCTTGCGACAGGGGGGGAACTATGGCTACACCTTC. The encoded protein is CASSLRQGGNYGYTF.

The chain uses TRBV3-1 (or the pseudogene TRBV3-2) and TRBJ2-6; 7 bases agree with TRBD2. The J segment lost 0 bases and the V segment lost 1 base, leaving 6 bases of the junction unmatched. The CDR3 is 18 residues long. CDR1 is LGHDT and CDR2 is YNNKEL in the germline V gene (reference sequence). DNA of the CDR3: TGTGCCAGCAGCCAAGGGCGGGGGTTAATCTCTGGGGCCAACGTCCTGACTTTC. Amino acids: CASSQGRGLISGANVLTF.